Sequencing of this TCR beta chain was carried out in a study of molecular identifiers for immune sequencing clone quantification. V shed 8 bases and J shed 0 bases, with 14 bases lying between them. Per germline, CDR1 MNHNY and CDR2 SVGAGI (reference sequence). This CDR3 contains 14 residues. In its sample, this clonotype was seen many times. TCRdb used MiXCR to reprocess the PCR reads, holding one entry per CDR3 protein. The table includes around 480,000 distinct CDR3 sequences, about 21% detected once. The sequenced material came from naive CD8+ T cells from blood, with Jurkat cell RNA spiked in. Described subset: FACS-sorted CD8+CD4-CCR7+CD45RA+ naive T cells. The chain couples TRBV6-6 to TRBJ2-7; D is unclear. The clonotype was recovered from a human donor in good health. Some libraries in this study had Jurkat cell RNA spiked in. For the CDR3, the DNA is TGTGCCAGCGTCGCGAAGCTCAGCTCCTACGAGCAGTACTTC. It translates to CASVAKLSSYEQYF.